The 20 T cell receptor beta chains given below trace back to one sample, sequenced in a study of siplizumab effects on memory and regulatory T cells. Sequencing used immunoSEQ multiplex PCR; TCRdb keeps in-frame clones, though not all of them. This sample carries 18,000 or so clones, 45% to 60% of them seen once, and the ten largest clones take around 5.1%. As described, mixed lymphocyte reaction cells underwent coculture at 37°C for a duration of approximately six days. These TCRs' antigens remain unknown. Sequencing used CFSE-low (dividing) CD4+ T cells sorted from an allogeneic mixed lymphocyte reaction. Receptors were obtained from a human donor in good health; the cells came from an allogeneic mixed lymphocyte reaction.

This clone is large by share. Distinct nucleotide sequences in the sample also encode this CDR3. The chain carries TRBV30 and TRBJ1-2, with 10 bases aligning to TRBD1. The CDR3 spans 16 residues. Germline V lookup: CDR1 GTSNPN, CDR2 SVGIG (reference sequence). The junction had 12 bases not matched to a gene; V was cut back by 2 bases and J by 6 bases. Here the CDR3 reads CAWSRQGADRRNGYTF. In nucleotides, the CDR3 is TGTGCCTGGAGTCGACAGGGGGCCGACCGTCGCAATGGCTACACCTTC.

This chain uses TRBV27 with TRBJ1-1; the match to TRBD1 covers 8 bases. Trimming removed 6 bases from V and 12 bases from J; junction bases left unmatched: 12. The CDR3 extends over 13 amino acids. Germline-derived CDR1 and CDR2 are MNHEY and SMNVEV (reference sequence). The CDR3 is CASRGTGASKTFF. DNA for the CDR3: TGTGCCAGCAGGGGGACAGGCGCGAGTAAAACTTTCTTT.

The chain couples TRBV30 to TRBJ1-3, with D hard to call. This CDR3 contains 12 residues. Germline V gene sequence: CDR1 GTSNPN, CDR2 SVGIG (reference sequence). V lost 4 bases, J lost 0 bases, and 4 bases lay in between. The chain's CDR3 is CAWNPSGNTIYF. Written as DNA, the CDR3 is TGTGCCTGGAATCCCTCTGGAAACACCATATATTTT.

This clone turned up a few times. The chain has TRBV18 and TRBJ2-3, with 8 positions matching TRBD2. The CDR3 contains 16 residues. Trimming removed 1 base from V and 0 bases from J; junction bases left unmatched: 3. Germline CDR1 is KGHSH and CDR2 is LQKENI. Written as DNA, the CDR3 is TGTGCCAGCTCACCACTAGCGGGGAGTAGCACAGATACGCAGTATTTT. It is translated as CASSPLAGSSTDTQYF.

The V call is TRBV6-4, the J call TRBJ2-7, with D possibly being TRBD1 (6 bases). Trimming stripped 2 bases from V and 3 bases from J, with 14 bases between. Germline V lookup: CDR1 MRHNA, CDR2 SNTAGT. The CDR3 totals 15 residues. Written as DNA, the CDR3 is TGTGCCAGCAGTGACGACGAAGGGGGTCACTACGAGCAGTACTTC. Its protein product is CASSDDEGGHYEQYF.

The CDR3 loop reads CASSILGRGGSPLHF. DNA of the CDR3: TGTGCCAGCAGCATACTCGGGCGAGGGGGATCACCCCTCCACTTT. This rearrangement joins TRBV6-6 to TRBJ1-6; D is possibly TRBD1 (6 bases). This CDR3 spans 15 amino acids. Deletions cut 6 bases from V and 10 bases from J, with 19 bases between. Germline CDR1 MNHNY, CDR2 SVGAGI (reference sequence).

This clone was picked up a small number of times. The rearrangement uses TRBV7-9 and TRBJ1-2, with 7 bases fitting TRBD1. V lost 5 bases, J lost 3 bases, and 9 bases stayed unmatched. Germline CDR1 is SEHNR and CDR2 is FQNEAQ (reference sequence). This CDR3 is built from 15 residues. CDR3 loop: CASSPDRAGYYGYTF. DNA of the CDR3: TGTGCCAGCAGCCCCGACAGGGCGGGATACTATGGCTACACCTTC. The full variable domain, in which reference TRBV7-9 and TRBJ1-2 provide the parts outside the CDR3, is DTGVSQNPRHKITKRGQNVTFRCDPISEHNRLYWYRQTLGQGPEFLTYFQNEAQLEKSRLLSDRFSAERPKGSFSTLEIQRTEQGDSAMYLCASSPDRAGYYGYTFGSGTRLTVV.

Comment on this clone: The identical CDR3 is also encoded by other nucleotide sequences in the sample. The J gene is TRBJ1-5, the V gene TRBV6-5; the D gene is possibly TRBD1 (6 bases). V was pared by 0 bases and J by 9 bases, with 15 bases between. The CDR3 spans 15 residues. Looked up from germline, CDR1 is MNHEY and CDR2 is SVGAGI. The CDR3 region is CASSYSNTGLRPQHF. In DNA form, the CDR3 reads TGTGCCAGCAGTTACTCGAACACAGGGCTGAGGCCCCAGCATTTT.

The CDR3 sequence: CASSPSSGNTIYF. CDR3 bases: TGTGCCAGCTCACCAAGCTCTGGAAACACCATATATTTT. The chain is built from TRBV18 and TRBJ1-3; D unresolved. CDR1 and CDR2 (germline): KGHSH, LQKENI. The CDR3 length is 13 residues. V dropped 2 bases and J dropped 0 bases, with 2 bases sitting between them.

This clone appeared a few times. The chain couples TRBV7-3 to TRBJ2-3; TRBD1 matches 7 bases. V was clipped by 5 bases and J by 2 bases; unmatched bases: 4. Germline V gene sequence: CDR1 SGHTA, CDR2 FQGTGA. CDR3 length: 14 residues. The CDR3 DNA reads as TGTGCCAGCAGCCAGGACAGGTTCACAGATACGCAGTATTTT. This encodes CASSQDRFTDTQYF. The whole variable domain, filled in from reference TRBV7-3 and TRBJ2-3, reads GAGVSQTPSNKVTEKGKYVELRCDPISGHTALYWYRQSLGQGPEFLIYFQGTGAADDSGLPNDRFFAVRPEGSVSTLKIQRTERGDSAVYLCASSQDRFTDTQYFGPGTRLTVL.

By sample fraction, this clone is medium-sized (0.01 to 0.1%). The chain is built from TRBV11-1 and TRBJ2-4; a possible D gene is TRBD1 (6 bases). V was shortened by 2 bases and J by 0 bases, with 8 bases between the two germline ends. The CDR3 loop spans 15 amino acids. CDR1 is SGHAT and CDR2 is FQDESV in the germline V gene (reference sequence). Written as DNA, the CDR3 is TGTGCCAGCAGCTTAATGGGGGCAGCCAAAAACATTCAGTACTTC. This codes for CASSLMGAAKNIQYF.

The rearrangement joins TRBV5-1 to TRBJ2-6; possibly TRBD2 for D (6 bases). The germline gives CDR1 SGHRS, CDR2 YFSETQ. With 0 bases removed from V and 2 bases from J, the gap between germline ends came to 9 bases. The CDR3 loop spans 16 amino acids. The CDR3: CASSLGRVAGANVLTF. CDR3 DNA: TGCGCCAGCAGCTTGGGGAGGGTTGCTGGGGCCAACGTCCTGACTTTC.

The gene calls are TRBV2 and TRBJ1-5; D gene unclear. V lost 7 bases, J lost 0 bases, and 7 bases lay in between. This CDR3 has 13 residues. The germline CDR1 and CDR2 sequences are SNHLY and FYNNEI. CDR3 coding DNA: TGTGCCAGCAAGAAAGATAGCAATCAGCCCCAGCATTTT. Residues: CASKKDSNQPQHF. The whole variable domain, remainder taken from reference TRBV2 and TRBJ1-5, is EPEVTQTPSHQVTQMGQEVILRCVPISNHLYFYWYRQILGQKVEFLVSFYNNEISEKSEIFDDQFSVERPDGSNFTLKIRSTKLEDSAMYFCASKKDSNQPQHFGDGTRLSIL.

CDR3 in DNA: TGCGCCAGCAGCTTGGTTTACAGGGCTGGCGGGGAGCTGTTTTTT. It yields the protein CASSLVYRAGGELFF. The gene calls are TRBV5-1 and TRBJ2-2, with a possible D match to TRBD1 (6 bases). V was shortened by 0 bases and J by 7 bases, with 13 bases between the two germline ends. Germline CDR1 reads SGHRS; CDR2 reads YFSETQ. CDR3 length: 15 amino acids.

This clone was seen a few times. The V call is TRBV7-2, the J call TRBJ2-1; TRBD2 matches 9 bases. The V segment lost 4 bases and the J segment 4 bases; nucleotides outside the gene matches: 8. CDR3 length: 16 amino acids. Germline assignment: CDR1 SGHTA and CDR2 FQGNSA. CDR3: CASSSGLAGPYNEQFF. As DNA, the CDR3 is TGTGCCAGCAGCTCCGGGCTAGCGGGACCTTACAATGAGCAGTTCTTC.

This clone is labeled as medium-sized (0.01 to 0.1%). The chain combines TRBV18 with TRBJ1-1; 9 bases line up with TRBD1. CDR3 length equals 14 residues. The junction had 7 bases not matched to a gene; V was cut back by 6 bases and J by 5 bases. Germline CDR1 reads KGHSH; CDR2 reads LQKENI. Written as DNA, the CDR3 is TGTGCCAGCTCCCGCGGGACAGGGAGAACTGAAGCTTTCTTT. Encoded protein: CASSRGTGRTEAFF.

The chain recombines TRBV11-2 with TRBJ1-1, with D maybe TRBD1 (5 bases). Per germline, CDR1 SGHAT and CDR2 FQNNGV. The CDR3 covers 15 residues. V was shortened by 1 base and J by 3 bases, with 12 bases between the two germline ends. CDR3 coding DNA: TGTGCCAGCAGCTTAGGTGAGGGGTGGGACACTGAAGCTTTCTTT. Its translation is CASSLGEGWDTEAFF.

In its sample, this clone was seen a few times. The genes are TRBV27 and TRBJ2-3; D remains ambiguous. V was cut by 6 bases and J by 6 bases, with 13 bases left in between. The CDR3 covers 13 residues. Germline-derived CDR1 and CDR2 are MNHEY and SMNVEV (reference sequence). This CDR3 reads CASSGWAGDTQYF. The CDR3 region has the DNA TGTGCCAGCAGCGGGTGGGCCGGGGATACGCAGTATTTT.

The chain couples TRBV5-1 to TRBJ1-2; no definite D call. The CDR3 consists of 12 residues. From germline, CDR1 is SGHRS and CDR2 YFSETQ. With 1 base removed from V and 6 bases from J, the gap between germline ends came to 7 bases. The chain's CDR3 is CASSLIGNGYTF. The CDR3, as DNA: TGCGCCAGCAGCTTGATCGGGAATGGCTACACCTTC.

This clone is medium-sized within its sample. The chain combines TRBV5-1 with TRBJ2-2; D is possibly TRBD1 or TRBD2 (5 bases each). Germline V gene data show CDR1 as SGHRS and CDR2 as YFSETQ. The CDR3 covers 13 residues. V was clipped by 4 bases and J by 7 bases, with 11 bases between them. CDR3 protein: CASSRDPDGELFF. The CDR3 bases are TGCGCCAGCAGCCGGGACCCGGACGGGGAGCTGTTTTTT.